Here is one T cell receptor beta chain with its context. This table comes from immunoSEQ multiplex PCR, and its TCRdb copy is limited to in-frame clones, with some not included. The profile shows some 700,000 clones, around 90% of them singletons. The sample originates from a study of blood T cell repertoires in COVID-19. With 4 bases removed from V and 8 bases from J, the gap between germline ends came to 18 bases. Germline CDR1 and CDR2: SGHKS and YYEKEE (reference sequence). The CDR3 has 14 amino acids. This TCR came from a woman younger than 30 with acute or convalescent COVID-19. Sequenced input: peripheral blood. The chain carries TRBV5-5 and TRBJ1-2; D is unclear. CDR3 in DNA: TGTGCCAGCAGCCCCCAGACGATTGGAGGCGGCTACACCTTC. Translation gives CASSPQTIGGGYTF.